This T cell receptor (beta chain) derives from a study of T cells after yellow fever vaccination (dated by TCRdb to about 2019). Some background on the complete study: The SMART-Seq v4 Ultra Low Input RNA kit was used to prepare libraries from fractions with low cell numbers. Bulk TCR alpha and beta repertoires were sequenced longitudinally to track T-cell clones before and after primary and booster YFV17D yellow fever vaccination. Two healthy male donors, one aged 18 to 30 and one aged 30 to 39 years, were included in the cohort. Bulk PBMC replicates and cell subsets were isolated from blood drawn at multiple timepoints before and after both primary and secondary immunization.

V and J are trimmed by 2 bases and 6 bases, and the gene matches miss 0 bases of the junction. Spanning cysteine to phenylalanine, the CDR3 consists of 13 amino acids. Only the CDR3 portion is preserved as DNA: 39 bases, with reading frame beginning at the first base. CDR1 and CDR2, per the germline V gene, are SGHTA and FQGNSA. TCR cDNA was synthesized by 5'RACE template switching, which introduced a universal primer site and unique molecular identifiers. Priming for cDNA synthesis came from both the TCR alpha and TCR beta constant segments. Library amplification involved two PCR steps, and the second step added sample barcodes and sequencing adapters. Libraries were sequenced on Illumina HiSeq 2500 (2x100 bp) or NovaSeq (2x150 bp). The published analysis was carried out like this. Demultiplexing of reads and collapsing into UMI consensus sequences were performed with MIGEC, and V(D)J alignment was carried out with MiXCR. Vaccine-responding clonotypes were identified with edgeR using replicate PBMC samples, with FDR below 0.01 and a log2 fold change above 5 up to day 15 being required. Bulk clonotypes were assigned CD4 or CD8 identity according to which sequenced CD4 or CD8 repertoire held them at higher abundance. TCRdb passed the public sequencing reads through fastp at Q25 and MiXCR, retaining productive beta sequences. Each CDR3 protein gets just one entry, which takes the most common genes and DNA from the rows behind it. The V and J calls and clone size are TCRdb's, not the authors'. The sample includes a few hundred thousand distinct CDR3 sequences, with under 25% observed a single time. Roughly an eighth of the sample belongs to the ten largest clones.

According to the study, the label for this sample's treatment or condition signals: live attenuated yellow fever vaccine strain. At every blood-draw timepoint, two biological replicates of bulk PBMCs were collected. PBMCs were isolated from peripheral blood using a standard Ficoll-Paque protocol. TriZol was used to extract RNA from bulk PBMCs, CD4 and CD8 fractions, and dextramer-positive and dextramer-negative fractions. The full study reports these points: Only a couple of donors were included in the study, so the extent to which the findings can be generalized is limited. A small fraction of clonotypes appeared in both the CD4 and CD8 compartments, likely as a result of convergent recombination. Because abundant contaminating clonotypes from the bulk population could be contained in FACS-sorted repertoires, computational filtering was required. After the booster, most of the clones that had expanded following primary vaccination were detected again (just under 97% of CD4 and around 90% of CD8), which suggests that memory was broadly maintained. Compared with the primary T-cell response, the secondary T-cell response was faster but weaker, reaching its peak on day 5 rather than on day 15.

In regard to this clonotype: Its antigen remains unidentified. Per-nucleotide qualities are absent, and no much larger clonotype sits a single base away.

The V and J genes are TRBV7-2 and TRBJ2-2; 7 middle bases align to TRBD2. This specimen consisted of PBMCs, obtained 15 days after the yellow fever booster vaccination. The receptor's source is a man aged 25 to 40 who received the YFV17D yellow fever vaccine. The nucleotides are TGTGCCAGCAGCTTACTAGCGGCCGGGGAGCTGTTTTTT. This yields the protein CASSLLAAGELFF.